A single sample gave rise to the 5 T cell receptor beta chains below, sequenced in a study of blood T cell repertoires in COVID-19. Sequencing was performed with immunoSEQ multiplex PCR; in TCRdb, only in-frame clones are kept and a portion is missing. The sample comprises roughly 80,000 clones, roughly 89% of which are singletons, and roughly 4% rests with the top ten. The specimen was peripheral blood. The receptors shown here come from a man over 45 with acute or convalescent COVID-19.

V usage is TRBV7-9 and J usage is TRBJ1-6; TRBD1 might be the D (6 bases). V gave up 8 bases and J gave up 8 bases, with 13 bases separating them. The CDR3 runs 13 residues. The V gene's germline CDR1 is SEHNR and CDR2 FQNEAQ (reference sequence). The CDR3 loop is CASSPQGDSPLHF. DNA of the CDR3: TGTGCCAGCTCCCCACAGGGAGATTCACCCCTCCACTTT.

J is TRBJ2-3 and V is TRBV19, with D maybe TRBD1 (5 bases). Germline values: CDR1 LNHDA, CDR2 SQIVND (reference sequence). V lost 5 bases to trimming and J lost 2 bases, with 14 bases between them. CDR3 length: 15 amino acids. The CDR3 loop is CASSLQGYYTDTQYF. The DNA for the CDR3 is TGTGCCAGTAGTCTGCAGGGATATTACACAGATACGCAGTATTTT.

V is TRBV9 and J is TRBJ2-2; 10 bases are a match to TRBD2. With 1 base clipped from V and 8 bases from J, the junction kept 5 bases outside the gene matches. This CDR3 has 15 residues. Per germline, CDR1 SGDLS and CDR2 YYNGEE. The CDR3 reads CASSVFSGGNGELFF. In nucleotides, the CDR3 is TGTGCCAGCAGCGTATTTAGCGGGGGGAATGGGGAGCTGTTTTTT.

The rearrangement joins TRBV12-3 or TRBV12-4 to TRBJ2-7, with no clear D. The CDR3 has 12 amino acids. Between the trimmed V and J ends, which lost 5 bases and 8 bases, there was a span of 13 bases. CDR3 coding DNA: TGTGCCAGCAGTCGTAGCATAACTAAGCAGTACTTC. It is translated as CASSRSITKQYF.

This sequence joins TRBV11-2 and TRBJ2-7; 15 bases align to TRBD2. Germline V lookup: CDR1 SGHAT, CDR2 FQNNGV. This CDR3 has 17 amino acids. J was trimmed by 3 bases and V by 5 bases; bases with no gene match: 8. The CDR3 DNA reads TGTGCCAGCAGCCCGGGACTAGCGGGGGGTTCCCTCTACGAGCAGTACTTC. It codes for CASSPGLAGGSLYEQYF.